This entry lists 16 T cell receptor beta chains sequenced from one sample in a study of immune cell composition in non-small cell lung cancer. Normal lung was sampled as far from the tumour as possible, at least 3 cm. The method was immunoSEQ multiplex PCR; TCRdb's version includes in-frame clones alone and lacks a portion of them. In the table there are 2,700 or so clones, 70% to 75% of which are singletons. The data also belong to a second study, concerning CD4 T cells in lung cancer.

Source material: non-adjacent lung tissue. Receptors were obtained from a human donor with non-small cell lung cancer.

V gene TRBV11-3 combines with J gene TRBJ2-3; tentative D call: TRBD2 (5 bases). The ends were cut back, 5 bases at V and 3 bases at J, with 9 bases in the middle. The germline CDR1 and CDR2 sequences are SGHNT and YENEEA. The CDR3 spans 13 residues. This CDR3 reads CASSHRGTDTQYF. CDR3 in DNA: TGTGCCAGCAGCCATCGAGGGACAGATACGCAGTATTTT.

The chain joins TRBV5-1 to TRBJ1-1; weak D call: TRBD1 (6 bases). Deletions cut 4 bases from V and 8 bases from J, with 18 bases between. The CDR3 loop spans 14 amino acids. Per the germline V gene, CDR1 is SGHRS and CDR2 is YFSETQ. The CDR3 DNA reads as TGCGCCAGCAGCAGCCTGGGGGGGCGACGGGAAGCTTTCTTT. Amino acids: CASSSLGGRREAFF.

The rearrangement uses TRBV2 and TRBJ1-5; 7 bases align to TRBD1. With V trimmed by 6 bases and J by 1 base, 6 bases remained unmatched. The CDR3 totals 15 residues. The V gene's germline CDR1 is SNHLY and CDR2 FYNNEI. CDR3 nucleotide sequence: TGTGCCAGCAGGCGCATGACAGGGAGCAATCAGCCCCAGCATTTT. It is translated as CASRRMTGSNQPQHF.

The CDR3 protein is CASSFGVTDTQYF. The CDR3 nucleotides read TGTGCCAGCAGCTTCGGGGTCACAGATACGCAGTATTTT. The rearrangement joins TRBV7-3 to TRBJ2-3, with D perhaps TRBD2 (5 bases). Germline CDR1 and CDR2: SGHTA and FQGTGA. The CDR3 is made up of 13 amino acids. V lost 3 bases to trimming and J lost 2 bases, with 6 bases between them.

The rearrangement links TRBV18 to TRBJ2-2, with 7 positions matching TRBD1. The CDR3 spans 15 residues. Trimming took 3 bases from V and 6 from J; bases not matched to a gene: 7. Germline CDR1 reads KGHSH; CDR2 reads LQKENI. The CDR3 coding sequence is TGTGCCAGCTCACCCCGGGACAGTCCTTCCGGGGAGCTGTTTTTT. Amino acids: CASSPRDSPSGELFF.

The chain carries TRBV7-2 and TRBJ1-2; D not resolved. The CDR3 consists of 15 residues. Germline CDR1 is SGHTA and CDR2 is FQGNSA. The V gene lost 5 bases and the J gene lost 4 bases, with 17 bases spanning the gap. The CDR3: CASSPTLGSFYGYTF. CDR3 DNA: TGTGCCAGCAGCCCTACGTTGGGCAGCTTCTATGGCTACACCTTC.

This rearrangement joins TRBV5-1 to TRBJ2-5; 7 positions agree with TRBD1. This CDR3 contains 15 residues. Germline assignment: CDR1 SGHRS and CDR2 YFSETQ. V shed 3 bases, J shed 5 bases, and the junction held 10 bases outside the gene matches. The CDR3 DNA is TGCGCCAGCAGCTACGGGACAGACCTCCCGGAGACCCAGTACTTC. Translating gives CASSYGTDLPETQYF. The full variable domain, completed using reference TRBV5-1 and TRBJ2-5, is KAGVTQTPRYLIKTRGQQVTLSCSPISGHRSVSWYQQTPGQGLQFLFEYFSETQRNKGNFPGRFSGRQFSNSRSEMNVSTLELGDSALYLCASSYGTDLPETQYFGPGTRLLVL.

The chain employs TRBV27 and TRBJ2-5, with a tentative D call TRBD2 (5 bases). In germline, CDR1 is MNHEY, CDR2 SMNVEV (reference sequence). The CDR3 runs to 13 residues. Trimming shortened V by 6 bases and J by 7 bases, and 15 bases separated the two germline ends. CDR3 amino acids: CASRSSREGTQYF. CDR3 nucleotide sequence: TGTGCCAGCAGGTCGTCCCGAGAGGGGACCCAGTACTTC.

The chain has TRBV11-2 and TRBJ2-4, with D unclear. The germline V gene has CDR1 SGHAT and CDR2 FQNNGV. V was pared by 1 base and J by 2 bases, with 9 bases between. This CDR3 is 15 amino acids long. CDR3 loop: CASSLGHPTKNIQYF. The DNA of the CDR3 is TGTGCCAGCAGCTTAGGACACCCAACCAAAAACATTCAGTACTTC.

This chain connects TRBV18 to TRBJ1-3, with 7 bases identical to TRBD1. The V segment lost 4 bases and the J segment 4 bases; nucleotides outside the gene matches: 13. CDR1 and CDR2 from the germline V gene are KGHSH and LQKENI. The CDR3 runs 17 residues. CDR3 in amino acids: CASSREMGQQEGNTIYF. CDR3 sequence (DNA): TGTGCCAGCTCACGGGAAATGGGACAGCAGGAGGGAAACACCATATATTTT.

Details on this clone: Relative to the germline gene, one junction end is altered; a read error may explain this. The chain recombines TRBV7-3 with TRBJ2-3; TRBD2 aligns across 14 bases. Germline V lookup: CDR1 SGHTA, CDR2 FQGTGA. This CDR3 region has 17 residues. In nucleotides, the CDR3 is TGCGCCAGCAGCCAATCTGGGACTAGCGGGAGTACAGATACGCAGTATTTT. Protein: CASSQSGTSGSTDTQYF.

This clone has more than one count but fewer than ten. This chain's CDR3 is CASILAAGYCYGYTF. Here the CDR3 DNA reads TGCGCCAGCATATTAGCCGCGGGATATTGCTATGGCTACACCTTC. This chain connects TRBV10-1 to TRBJ1-2; D unclear. The CDR3 is 15 amino acids. Germline loops: CDR1 WNHNN, CDR2 SYGVQD (reference sequence). Trimming stripped 7 bases from V and 4 bases from J, with 19 bases between.

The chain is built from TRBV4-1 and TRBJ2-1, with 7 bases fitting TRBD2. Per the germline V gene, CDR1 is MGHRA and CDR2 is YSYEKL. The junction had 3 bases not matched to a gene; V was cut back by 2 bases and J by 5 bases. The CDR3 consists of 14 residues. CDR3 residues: CASSQQGLHNEQFF. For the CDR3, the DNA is TGCGCCAGCAGCCAACAGGGACTACACAATGAGCAGTTCTTC.

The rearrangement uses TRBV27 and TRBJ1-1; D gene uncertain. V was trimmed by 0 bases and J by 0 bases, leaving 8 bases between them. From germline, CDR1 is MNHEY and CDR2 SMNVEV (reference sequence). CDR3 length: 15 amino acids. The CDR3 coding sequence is TGTGCCAGCAGTTTATCGCCCCTAATGAACACTGAAGCTTTCTTT. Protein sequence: CASSLSPLMNTEAFF.

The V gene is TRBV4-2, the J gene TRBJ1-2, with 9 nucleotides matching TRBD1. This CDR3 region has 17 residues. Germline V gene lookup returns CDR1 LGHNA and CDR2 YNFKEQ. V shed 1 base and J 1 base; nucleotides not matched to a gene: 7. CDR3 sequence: CASSQGGQGTINYGYTF. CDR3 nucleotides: TGTGCCAGCAGCCAAGGGGGACAGGGAACTATTAACTATGGCTACACCTTC.

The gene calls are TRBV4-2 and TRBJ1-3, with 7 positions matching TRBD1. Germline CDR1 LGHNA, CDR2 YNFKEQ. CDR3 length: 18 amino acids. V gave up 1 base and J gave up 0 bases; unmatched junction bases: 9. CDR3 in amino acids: CASSQVFTGALSGNTIYF. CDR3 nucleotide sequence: TGTGCCAGCAGCCAAGTCTTTACAGGGGCACTCTCTGGAAACACCATATATTTT.